The 22 T cell receptor beta chains listed next were all sequenced from one sample in a study of human T cells and chemical hapten exposure. Using its own MiXCR run on the RACE reads, TCRdb lists one record per CDR3 protein. The sample contains 85,000 to 120,000 distinct CDR3 sequences, roughly an eighth of which appear only once. Time point indicated: pre-sensitization, week 0. Indicated treatment: therapeutic diphenylcyclopropenone sensitization with weekly scalp DPC. Sequencing used whole blood, obtained in connection with sensitization to the hapten diphenylcyclopropenone (DPC). These receptors came from a woman in her fifties or sixties with alopecia areata. Some clones in this sample may be carry-over from other donors' samples.

This clonotype was detected ten times or more. The chain is built from TRBV27 and TRBJ2-1; TRBD1 aligns across 12 bases. This CDR3 has 16 amino acids. Trimming at V came to 6 bases and at J to 10 bases, leaving 13 bases not matched to a gene. The V gene's germline CDR1 is MNHEY and CDR2 SMNVEV (reference sequence). The CDR3 sequence: CASRRTGTGGFSEQFF. The DNA of the CDR3 is TGTGCCAGCAGACGTACGGGGACAGGGGGCTTCAGCGAGCAGTTCTTC.

This clonotype was recorded at least ten times. The chain carries TRBV12-3 or TRBV12-4 and TRBJ2-1, with 7 bases that match TRBD1. V lost 5 bases and J lost 7; bases outside the gene matches: 14. This CDR3 is built from 16 residues. The CDR3 DNA reads as TGTGCCAGCAGTCCCCGACAGGGTGTTGGTGGGAATGAGCAGTTCTTC. Encoded protein: CASSPRQGVGGNEQFF.

This clonotype was seen more than once but under ten times. This chain links TRBV20-1 with TRBJ2-3; TRBD2 agrees at 11 bases. Germline lookup yields CDR1 DFQATT and CDR2 SNEGSKA (reference sequence). The V gene end was trimmed by 6 bases and the J gene end by 2 bases; junction bases not matched to a gene: 4. The CDR3 runs 14 residues. The CDR3 DNA follows: TGCAGTGCCGGGACTAGCGGAAACACAGATACGCAGTATTTT. Translating it yields CSAGTSGNTDTQYF.

This clonotype was detected only a few times. The chain joins TRBV10-1 to TRBJ1-3; tentatively, D is TRBD1 (5 bases). CDR1 and CDR2 from the germline V gene are WNHNN and SYGVQD (reference sequence). The CDR3 has 16 residues. V lost 8 bases and J lost 4, with 21 bases in between. The CDR3 sequence is CASAQTGTKAGNTIYF. The CDR3, as DNA: TGCGCCAGCGCCCAGACCGGGACTAAGGCCGGAAACACCATATATTTT.

This clonotype was counted only a few times. The genes are TRBV4-2 and TRBJ2-3; 13 bases are shared with TRBD2. The germline V gene encodes CDR1 LGHNA and CDR2 YNFKEQ. The ends lost 1 base at V and 3 bases at J; junction bases unmatched: 4. There are 17 residues in the CDR3. The CDR3: CASSQALAGGGTDTQYF. The CDR3 DNA is TGTGCCAGCAGCCAAGCACTAGCGGGAGGGGGGACAGATACGCAGTATTTT.

V usage is TRBV19 and J usage is TRBJ2-5; weak D call: TRBD2 (5 bases). V gave up 1 base and J gave up 5 bases, with 17 bases separating them. The CDR3 totals 16 residues. The germline V gene has CDR1 LNHDA and CDR2 SQIVND (reference sequence). The DNA for the CDR3 is TGTGCCAGTAGTATAGGGCTAGCTTCTAGCTCGGAGACCCAGTACTTC. Protein: CASSIGLASSSETQYF.

The chain joins TRBV7-2 to TRBJ2-7; D is uncertain. The CDR3 spans 14 residues. Trimming removed 5 bases at V and 1 base at J, with 12 bases between. The germline V gene has CDR1 SGHTA and CDR2 FQGNSA. Here the CDR3 reads CASSPGPSSYEQYF. The DNA for the CDR3 is TGTGCCAGCAGCCCAGGCCCCAGTTCCTACGAGCAGTACTTC.

This clonotype was counted a few times. The V call is TRBV29-1, the J call TRBJ2-1; either TRBD1 or TRBD2 may supply D (5 bases each). The germline gives CDR1 SQVTM, CDR2 ANQGSEA. The CDR3 spans 12 residues. The CDR3 is CIYLGTHNEQFF. The DNA for the CDR3 is TGCATTTATTTGGGGACCCACAATGAGCAGTTCTTC.

The chain is built from TRBV27 and TRBJ2-6; D possibly corresponds to TRBD1 (6 bases). Germline values: CDR1 MNHEY, CDR2 SMNVEV (reference sequence). The CDR3 runs to 17 residues. The germline V and J ends were trimmed by 8 bases and 0 bases, with 17 bases remaining between them. CDR3 nucleotide sequence: TGTGCCAGCGCCAGGACAGTCGTGGGCTCTGGGGCCAACGTCCTGACTTTC. As protein: CASARTVVGSGANVLTF.

This clonotype was observed a few times. This chain links TRBV28 with TRBJ2-4; D is undetermined. Germline assignment: CDR1 MDHEN and CDR2 SYDVKM. The V end lost 1 base, the J end lost 2 bases, and 9 bases lay between the germline ends. This CDR3 region has 15 residues. In nucleotides, the CDR3 is TGTGCCAGCAGTTTATCTGGTTTTTCCAAAAACATTCAGTACTTC. Its translation is CASSLSGFSKNIQYF.

This clonotype appeared many times. The J gene is TRBJ2-7, the V gene TRBV28, with 8 nucleotides matching TRBD1. Trimming at V came to 4 bases and at J to 6 bases, leaving 11 bases not matched to a gene. The germline V gene has CDR1 MDHEN and CDR2 SYDVKM. The CDR3 sequence is 15 residues long. The CDR3 DNA follows: TGTGCCAGCAGTTCCCCCGTGGCAGGGGGCTGCGAGCAGTACTTC. It specifies CASSSPVAGGCEQYF.

This clonotype was seen many times. This chain links TRBV18 with TRBJ1-2; TRBD1 might be the D (6 bases). Trimming pared 6 bases from V and 8 bases from J, leaving 16 bases between. CDR3 length: 13 residues. CDR1 and CDR2 (germline): KGHSH, LQKENI. CDR3 residues: CASSQDTGKGYTF. CDR3 DNA: TGTGCCAGCTCCCAAGACACAGGGAAAGGCTACACCTTC.

This clonotype turned up a few times. V and J are TRBV7-6 and TRBJ2-7, with D maybe TRBD1 (6 bases). The CDR3 contains 15 residues. Trimming took off 5 bases at V and 3 bases at J, with 17 bases between the two ends. The V gene's germline CDR1 is SGHVS and CDR2 FNYEAQ. This CDR3 reads CASSPQGWGYYEQYF. The CDR3 coding sequence is TGTGCCAGCAGCCCCCAGGGGTGGGGCTACTACGAGCAGTACTTC.

In its sample, this clonotype was seen many times. This chain joins TRBV19 and TRBJ2-1; TRBD2 might be the D (5 bases). The V end lost 4 bases, the J end lost 3 bases, and 28 bases lay between the germline ends. Germline CDR1 and CDR2: LNHDA and SQIVND (reference sequence). The CDR3 totals 20 residues. For the CDR3, the DNA is TGTGCCAGTAGTACAAACCACCTCGTCCGGGATCGCCGTTTCTACAATGAGCAGTTCTTC. It is translated as CASSTNHLVRDRRFYNEQFF.

The table lists this clonotype with many counts. The chain carries TRBV6-6 and TRBJ2-2; a possible D gene is TRBD2 (6 bases). The germline V gene has CDR1 MNHNY and CDR2 SVGAGI (reference sequence). The CDR3 is 14 amino acids. V was pared by 5 bases and J by 5 bases, with 12 bases between. The CDR3 is CASSGTAWTGELFF. In DNA, the CDR3 is TGTGCCAGCAGTGGGACTGCTTGGACCGGGGAGCTGTTTTTT.

The chain links TRBV28 to TRBJ2-1; no firm D call. The CDR3 extends over 14 amino acids. CDR1 is MDHEN and CDR2 is SYDVKM in the germline V gene. The V end lost 6 bases, the J end lost 4 bases, and 13 bases lay between the germline ends. CDR3: CASRVGNVYNEQFF. CDR3 nucleotides: TGTGCCAGCAGAGTAGGAAACGTGTACAATGAGCAGTTCTTC.

This clonotype was recorded many times. J is TRBJ2-3 and V is TRBV29-1, with TRBD2 as a possible D gene (5 bases). This CDR3 is built from 14 residues. Trimming shortened V by 8 bases and J by 1 base, and 16 bases separated the two germline ends. Germline lookup yields CDR1 SQVTM and CDR2 ANQGSEA. CDR3 in amino acids: CSLTDGSGTDTQYF. The DNA for the CDR3 is TGCAGCCTAACCGATGGTAGCGGCACAGATACGCAGTATTTT.

The table lists this clonotype with a few counts. The chain combines TRBV11-2 with TRBJ2-1, with 10 bases matching TRBD2. Trimming at V came to 5 bases and at J to 6 bases, leaving 10 bases not matched to a gene. The CDR3 has 16 amino acids. Germline V gene data show CDR1 as SGHAT and CDR2 as FQNNGV. This CDR3 reads CASSGGTSVSSNEQFF. DNA for the CDR3: TGTGCCAGCAGCGGGGGGACTAGCGTTTCTTCCAATGAGCAGTTCTTC.

The table lists this clonotype with a count of one. The genes are TRBV28 and TRBJ1-2, with TRBD1 as a possible D gene (5 bases). The CDR3 covers 12 residues. Germline values: CDR1 MDHEN, CDR2 SYDVKM. V was pared by 6 bases and J by 6 bases, with 11 bases between. For the CDR3, the DNA is TGTGCCAGCAGCCCGGGAGGGGATGGCTACACCTTC. Encoded protein: CASSPGGDGYTF.

This clonotype has just a few counts. J is TRBJ1-1 and V is TRBV4-3; D unclear. Trimming shortened V by 0 bases and J by 4 bases, and 6 bases separated the two germline ends. This CDR3 is 13 amino acids long. Looked up from germline, CDR1 is LGHNA and CDR2 is YSLEER. As DNA, the CDR3 is TGCGCCAGCAGCCAAGAGGTATTCACTGAAGCTTTCTTT. Its translation: CASSQEVFTEAFF.

V usage is TRBV7-6 and J usage is TRBJ2-3; TRBD1 or TRBD2 may be the D gene (5 bases each). This CDR3 has 16 residues. V gave up 5 bases and J gave up 0 bases, with 15 bases separating them. CDR1 is SGHVS, CDR2 FNYEAQ, per germline. The DNA for the CDR3 is TGTGCCAGCAGCCCTCTCGGGGCAGAAAGCACAGATACGCAGTATTTT. It is translated as CASSPLGAESTDTQYF.

The gene calls are TRBV7-8 and TRBJ2-1; TRBD1 matches at 8 bases. There are 15 residues in the CDR3. V dropped 2 bases and J dropped 3; count of bases not matched to a gene: 3. Looked up from germline, CDR1 is SGHVS and CDR2 is FQNEAQ. This CDR3 is CASSLLQGVYNEQFF. The CDR3 DNA is TGTGCCAGCAGCTTACTACAGGGGGTCTACAATGAGCAGTTCTTC.